This T cell receptor (beta chain) was identified during a study of T-cell reconstitution after alpha-beta-depleted transplantation in children. The library targeted TCRbeta and was prepared with unique molecular identifiers. TCRdb re-called the PCR reads through MiXCR, storing one row per CDR3 protein. The sample lists hundreds of thousands of distinct CDR3 sequences; 10% to 15% were seen once. V shed 3 bases, J shed 12 bases, and the junction held 14 bases outside the gene matches. This CDR3 has 15 amino acids. The germline V gene encodes CDR1 SEHNR and CDR2 FQNEAQ (reference sequence). Study observations and caveats: Surviving recipient T cells and thymic progenitors produced the high day-60 TCRbeta diversity seen in some patients. Two months or so post-transplant, alpha-beta T cells reportedly derived from several hundred expanded graft clones. After one year, T-cell counts and TCRbeta diversity mostly came from new T cells.

About this clonotype: The target antigen is unknown.

The V gene is TRBV7-9, the J gene TRBJ2-1; 7 bases map to TRBD2. The sequence came from a girl aged 2 to 9 with congenital amegakaryocytic thrombocytopenia, due to receive a stem cell transplant. This material consisted of PBMCs, taken before TCRalphabeta/CD19-depleted stem cell transplant. The CDR3 sequence is CASSLEAGSGNRQFF. DNA of the CDR3: TGTGCCAGCAGCTTGGAAGCGGGATCCGGAAATAGGCAGTTCTTC.